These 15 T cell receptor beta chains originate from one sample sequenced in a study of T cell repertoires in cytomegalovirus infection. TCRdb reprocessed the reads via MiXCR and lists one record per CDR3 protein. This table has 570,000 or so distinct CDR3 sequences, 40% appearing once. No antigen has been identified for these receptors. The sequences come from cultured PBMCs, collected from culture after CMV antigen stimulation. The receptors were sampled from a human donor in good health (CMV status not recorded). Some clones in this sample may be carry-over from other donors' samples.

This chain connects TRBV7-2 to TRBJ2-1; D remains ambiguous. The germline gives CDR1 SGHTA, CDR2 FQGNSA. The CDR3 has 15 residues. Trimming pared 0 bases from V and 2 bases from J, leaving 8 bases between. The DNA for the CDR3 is TGTGCCAGCAGCTTAGCCTCACCGGCCTACAATGAGCAGTTCTTC. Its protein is CASSLASPAYNEQFF. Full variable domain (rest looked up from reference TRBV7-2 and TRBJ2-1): GAGVSQSPSNKVTEKGKDVELRCDPISGHTALYWYRQSLGQGLEFLIYFQGNSAPDKSGLPSDRFSAERTGGSVSTLTIQRTQQEDSAVYLCASSLASPAYNEQFFGPGTRLTVL.

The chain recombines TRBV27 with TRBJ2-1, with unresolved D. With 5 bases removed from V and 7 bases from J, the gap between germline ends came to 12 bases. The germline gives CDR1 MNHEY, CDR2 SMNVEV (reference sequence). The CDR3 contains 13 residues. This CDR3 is CASSPYPKNEQFF. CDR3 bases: TGTGCCAGCAGTCCCTACCCGAAGAATGAGCAGTTCTTC.

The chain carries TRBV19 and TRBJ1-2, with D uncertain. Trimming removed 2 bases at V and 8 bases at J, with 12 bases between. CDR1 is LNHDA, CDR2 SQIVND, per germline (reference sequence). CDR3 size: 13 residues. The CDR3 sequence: CASSIRRGDGYTF. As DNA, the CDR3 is TGTGCCAGTAGTATAAGGAGAGGAGACGGCTACACCTTC.

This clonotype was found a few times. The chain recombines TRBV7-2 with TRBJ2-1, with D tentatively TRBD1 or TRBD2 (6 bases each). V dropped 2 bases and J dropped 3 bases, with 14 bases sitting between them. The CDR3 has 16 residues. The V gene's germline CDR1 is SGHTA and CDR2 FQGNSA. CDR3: CASSLSGGPSYNEQFF. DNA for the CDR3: TGTGCCAGCAGCTTATCCGGGGGCCCTAGCTACAATGAGCAGTTCTTC.

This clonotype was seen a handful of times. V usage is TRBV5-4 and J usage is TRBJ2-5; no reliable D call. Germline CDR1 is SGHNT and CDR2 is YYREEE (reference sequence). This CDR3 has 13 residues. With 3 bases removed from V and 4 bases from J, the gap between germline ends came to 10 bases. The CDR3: CASSSPDRETQYF. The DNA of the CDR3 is TGTGCCAGCAGCTCCCCCGATAGAGAGACCCAGTACTTC.

The CDR3 protein is CASSLKGPLGNNEQFF. The CDR3 DNA sequence: TGTGCCAGCAGCTTGAAGGGACCCCTGGGCAACAATGAGCAGTTCTTC. The chain employs TRBV12-3 or TRBV12-4 and TRBJ2-1; the D call may be TRBD1 or TRBD2 (5 bases each). The CDR3 consists of 16 residues. Trimming took 6 bases from V and 5 from J, leaving 20 bases between them.

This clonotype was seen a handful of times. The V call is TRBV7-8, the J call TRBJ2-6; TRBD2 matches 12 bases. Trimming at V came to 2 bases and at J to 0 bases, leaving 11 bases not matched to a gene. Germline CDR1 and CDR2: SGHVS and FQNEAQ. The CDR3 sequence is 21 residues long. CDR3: CASSLRLAGALRYSGANVLTF. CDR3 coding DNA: TGTGCCAGCAGCTTACGACTAGCGGGAGCCCTTAGATACTCTGGGGCCAACGTCCTGACTTTC.

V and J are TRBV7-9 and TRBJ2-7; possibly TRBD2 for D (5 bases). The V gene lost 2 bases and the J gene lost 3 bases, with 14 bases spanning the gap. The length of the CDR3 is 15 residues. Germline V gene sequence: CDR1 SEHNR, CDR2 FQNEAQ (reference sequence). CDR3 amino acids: CASSLRDPVHYEQYF. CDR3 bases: TGTGCCAGCAGCTTACGGGATCCCGTACACTACGAGCAGTACTTC.

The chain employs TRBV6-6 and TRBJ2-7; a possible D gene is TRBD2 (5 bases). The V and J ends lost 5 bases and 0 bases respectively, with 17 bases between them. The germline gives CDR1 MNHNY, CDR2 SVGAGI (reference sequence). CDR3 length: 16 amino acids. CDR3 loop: CASSEGYGDSSYEQYF. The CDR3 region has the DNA TGTGCCAGCAGTGAGGGTTACGGGGATTCCTCCTACGAGCAGTACTTC.

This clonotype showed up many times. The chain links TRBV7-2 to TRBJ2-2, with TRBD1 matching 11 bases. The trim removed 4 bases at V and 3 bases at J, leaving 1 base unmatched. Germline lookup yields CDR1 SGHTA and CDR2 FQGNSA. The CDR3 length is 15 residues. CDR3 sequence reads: CASSSGQGDTGELFF. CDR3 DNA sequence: TGTGCCAGCAGCTCGGGACAGGGGGACACCGGGGAGCTGTTTTTT.

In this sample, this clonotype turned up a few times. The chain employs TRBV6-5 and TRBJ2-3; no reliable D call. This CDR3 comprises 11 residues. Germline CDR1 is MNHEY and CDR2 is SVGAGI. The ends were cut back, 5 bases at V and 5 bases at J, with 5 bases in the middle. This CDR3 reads CASSDLDTQYF. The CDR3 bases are TGTGCCAGCAGTGACTTAGATACGCAGTATTTT.

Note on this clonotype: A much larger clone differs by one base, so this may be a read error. CDR3 loop: CASSSGRVEAFF. CDR3 DNA: TGTGCCAGCAGTTCGGGGAGAGTTGAAGCTTTCTTT. This chain uses TRBV12-3 or TRBV12-4 with TRBJ1-1; D unclear. The CDR3 is made up of 12 amino acids. Between the trimmed V and J ends, which lost 4 bases and 7 bases, there was a span of 10 bases.

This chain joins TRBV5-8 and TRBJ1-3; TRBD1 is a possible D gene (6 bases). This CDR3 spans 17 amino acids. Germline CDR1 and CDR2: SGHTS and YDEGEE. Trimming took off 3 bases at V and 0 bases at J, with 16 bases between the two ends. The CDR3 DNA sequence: TGTGCCAGCAGCTCCATACAGGGTGCGAGCTCTGGAAACACCATATATTTT. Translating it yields CASSSIQGASSGNTIYF.

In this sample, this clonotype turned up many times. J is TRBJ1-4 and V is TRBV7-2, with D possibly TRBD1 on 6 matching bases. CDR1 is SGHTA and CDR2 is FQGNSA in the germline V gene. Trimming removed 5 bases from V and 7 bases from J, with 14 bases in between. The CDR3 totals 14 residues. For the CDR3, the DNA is TGTGCCAGCAGCCGGGGGGGGGCAGGTGAAAAACTGTTTTTT. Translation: CASSRGGAGEKLFF.

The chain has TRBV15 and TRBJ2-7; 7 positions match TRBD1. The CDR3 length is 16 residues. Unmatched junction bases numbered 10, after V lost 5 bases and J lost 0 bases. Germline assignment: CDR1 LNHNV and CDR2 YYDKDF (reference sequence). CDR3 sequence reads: CATSRLSQGDSYEQYF. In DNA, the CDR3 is TGTGCCACCAGCCGCCTCTCCCAGGGGGACTCCTACGAGCAGTACTTC.